This T cell receptor (beta chain) was observed in a study of PD-L1 blockade in urothelial cancer. Looking at the study overall: At 3 weeks (second dose) and 6 weeks after starting treatment, blood was analyzed. Per blood sample, T cells had a median of roughly 150,000.

The germline V gene encodes CDR1 SNHLY and CDR2 FYNNEI. V lost 6 bases to trimming and J lost 7 bases; unmatched junction nucleotides: 10. This CDR3 contains 15 residues. Sequencing used immunoSEQ multiplex PCR; TCRdb keeps in-frame clones, though not all of them. This table has 100,000 or so clones, about 89% appearing once. The V call is TRBV2, the J call TRBJ2-1; TRBD1 matches 9 bases. This TCR derives from a woman over 75 with urothelial cancer. The sample was PBMCs, taken around atezolizumab (anti-PD-L1) treatment. This CDR3 reads CASSIGGTGTNEQFF. DNA for the CDR3: TGTGCCAGCAGCATCGGGGGGACAGGGACGAATGAGCAGTTCTTC.